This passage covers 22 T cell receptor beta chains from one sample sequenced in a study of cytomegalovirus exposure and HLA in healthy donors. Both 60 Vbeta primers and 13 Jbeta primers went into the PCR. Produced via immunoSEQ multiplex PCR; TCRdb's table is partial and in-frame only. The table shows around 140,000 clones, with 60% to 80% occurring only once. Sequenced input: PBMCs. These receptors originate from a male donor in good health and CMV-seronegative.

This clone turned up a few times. The CDR3 DNA is TGCGCCAGCAGCTTGGTAGTGCAGGGTACCGATGAGCAGTTCTTC. Its translation is CASSLVVQGTDEQFF. The chain is built from TRBV5-1 and TRBJ2-1; TRBD1 is a possible D gene (5 bases). V gave up 0 bases and J gave up 8 bases, with 15 bases separating them. The CDR3 runs 15 residues. Germline assignment: CDR1 SGHRS and CDR2 YFSETQ.

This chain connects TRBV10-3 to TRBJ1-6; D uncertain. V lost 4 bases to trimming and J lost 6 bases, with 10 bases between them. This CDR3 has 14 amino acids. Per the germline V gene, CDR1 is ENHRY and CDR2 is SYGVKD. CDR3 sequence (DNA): TGTGCCATCAGTGGAGGGCTCGGTAATTCACCCCTCCACTTT. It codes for CAISGGLGNSPLHF.

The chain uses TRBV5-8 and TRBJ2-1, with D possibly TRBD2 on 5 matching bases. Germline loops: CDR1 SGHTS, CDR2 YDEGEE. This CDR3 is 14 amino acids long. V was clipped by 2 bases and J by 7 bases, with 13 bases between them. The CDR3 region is CASSFGRTLNEQFF. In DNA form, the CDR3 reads TGTGCCAGCAGCTTCGGCAGGACTTTGAATGAGCAGTTCTTC. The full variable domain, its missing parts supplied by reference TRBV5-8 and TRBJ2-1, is EAGVTQSPTHLIKTRGQQATLRCSPISGHTSVYWYQQALGLGLQFLLWYDEGEERNRGNFPPRFSGRQFPNYSSELNVNALELEDSALYLCASSFGRTLNEQFFGPGTRLTVL.

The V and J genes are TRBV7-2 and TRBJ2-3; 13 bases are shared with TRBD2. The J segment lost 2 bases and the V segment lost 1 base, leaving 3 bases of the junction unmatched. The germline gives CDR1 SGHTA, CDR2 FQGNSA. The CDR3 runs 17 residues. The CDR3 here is CASSLGLAGGHTDTQYF. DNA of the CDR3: TGTGCCAGCAGCTTAGGACTAGCGGGGGGACACACAGATACGCAGTATTTT.

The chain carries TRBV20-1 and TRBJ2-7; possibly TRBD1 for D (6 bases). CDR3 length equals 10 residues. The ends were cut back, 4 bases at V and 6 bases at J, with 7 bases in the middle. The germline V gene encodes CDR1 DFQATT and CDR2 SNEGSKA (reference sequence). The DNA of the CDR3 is TGCAGTGCTAACAGGGTCGAGCAGTACTTC. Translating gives CSANRVEQYF.

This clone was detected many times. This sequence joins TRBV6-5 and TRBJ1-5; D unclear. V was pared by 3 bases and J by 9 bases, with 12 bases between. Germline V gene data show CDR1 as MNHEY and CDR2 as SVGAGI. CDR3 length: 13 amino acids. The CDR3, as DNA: TGTGCCAGCAGTTATCGGCCCGGGTGGCCCCAGCATTTT. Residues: CASSYRPGWPQHF.

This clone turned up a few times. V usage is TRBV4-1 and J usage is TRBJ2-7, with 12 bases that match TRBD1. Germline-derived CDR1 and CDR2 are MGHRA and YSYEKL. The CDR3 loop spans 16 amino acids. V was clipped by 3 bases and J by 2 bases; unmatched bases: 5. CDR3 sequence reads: CASSQTGTGGPYEQYF. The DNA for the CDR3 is TGCGCCAGCAGCCAGACCGGGACAGGGGGCCCCTACGAGCAGTACTTC.

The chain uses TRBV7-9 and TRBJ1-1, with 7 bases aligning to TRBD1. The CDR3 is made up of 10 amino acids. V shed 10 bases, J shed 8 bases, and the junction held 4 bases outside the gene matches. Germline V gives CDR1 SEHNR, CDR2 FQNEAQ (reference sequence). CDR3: CATEQGEAFF. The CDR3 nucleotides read TGTGCCACCGAACAGGGGGAAGCTTTCTTT.

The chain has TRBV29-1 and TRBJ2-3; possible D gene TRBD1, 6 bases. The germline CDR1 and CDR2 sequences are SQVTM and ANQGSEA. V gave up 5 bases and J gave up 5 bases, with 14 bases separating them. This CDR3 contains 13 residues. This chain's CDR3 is CSVKTGKEDTQYF. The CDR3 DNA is TGCAGCGTTAAAACAGGGAAAGAAGATACGCAGTATTTT.

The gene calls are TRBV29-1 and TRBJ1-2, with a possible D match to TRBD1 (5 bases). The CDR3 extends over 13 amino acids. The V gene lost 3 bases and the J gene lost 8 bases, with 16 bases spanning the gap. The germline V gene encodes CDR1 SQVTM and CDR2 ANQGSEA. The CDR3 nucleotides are TGCAGCGTTGAGATAACGGCGGGACGGGGCTACACCTTC. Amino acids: CSVEITAGRGYTF.

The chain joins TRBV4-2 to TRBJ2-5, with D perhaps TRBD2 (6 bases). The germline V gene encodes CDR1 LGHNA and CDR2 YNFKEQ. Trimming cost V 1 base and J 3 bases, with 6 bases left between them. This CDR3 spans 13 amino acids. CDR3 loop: CASSQGTKETQYF. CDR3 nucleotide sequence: TGTGCCAGCAGCCAAGGGACTAAAGAGACCCAGTACTTC.

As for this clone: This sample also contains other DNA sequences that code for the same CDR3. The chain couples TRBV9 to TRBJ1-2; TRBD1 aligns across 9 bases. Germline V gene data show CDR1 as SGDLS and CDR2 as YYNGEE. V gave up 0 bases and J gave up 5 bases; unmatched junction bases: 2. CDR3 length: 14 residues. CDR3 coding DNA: TGTGCCAGCAGCGTAGGGGACAGGGCTTATGGCTACACCTTC. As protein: CASSVGDRAYGYTF. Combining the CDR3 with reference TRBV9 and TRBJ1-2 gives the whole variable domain DSGVTQTPKHLITATGQRVTLRCSPRSGDLSVYWYQQSLDQGLQFLIQYYNGEERAKGNILERFSAQQFPDLHSELNLSSLELGDSALYFCASSVGDRAYGYTFGSGTRLTVV.

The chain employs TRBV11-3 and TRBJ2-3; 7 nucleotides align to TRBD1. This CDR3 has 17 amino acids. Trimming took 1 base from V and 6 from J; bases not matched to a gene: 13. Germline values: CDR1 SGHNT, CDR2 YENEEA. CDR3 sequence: CASSLVDRALGGDTQYF. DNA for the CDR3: TGTGCCAGCAGCTTAGTAGACAGGGCCCTTGGTGGGGATACGCAGTATTTT.

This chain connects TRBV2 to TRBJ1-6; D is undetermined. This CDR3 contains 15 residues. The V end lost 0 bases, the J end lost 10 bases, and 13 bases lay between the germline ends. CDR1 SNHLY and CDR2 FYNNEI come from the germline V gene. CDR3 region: CASSEAEQERSPLHF. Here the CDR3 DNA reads TGTGCCAGCAGTGAAGCCGAACAAGAACGATCACCCCTCCACTTT.

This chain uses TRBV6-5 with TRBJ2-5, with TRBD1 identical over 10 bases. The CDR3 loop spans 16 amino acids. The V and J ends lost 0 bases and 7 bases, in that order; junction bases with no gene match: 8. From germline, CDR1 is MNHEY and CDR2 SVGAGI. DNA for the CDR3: TGTGCCAGCAGTTACTCCGGGACAGGGGCCCTCCGGACCCAGTACTTC. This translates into CASSYSGTGALRTQYF.

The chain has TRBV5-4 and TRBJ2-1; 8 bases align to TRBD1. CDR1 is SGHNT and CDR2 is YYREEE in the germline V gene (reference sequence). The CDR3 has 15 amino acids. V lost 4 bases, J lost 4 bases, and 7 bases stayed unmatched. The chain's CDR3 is CASSPTGQAYNEQFF. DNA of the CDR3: TGTGCCAGCAGCCCGACGGGACAGGCGTACAATGAGCAGTTCTTC.

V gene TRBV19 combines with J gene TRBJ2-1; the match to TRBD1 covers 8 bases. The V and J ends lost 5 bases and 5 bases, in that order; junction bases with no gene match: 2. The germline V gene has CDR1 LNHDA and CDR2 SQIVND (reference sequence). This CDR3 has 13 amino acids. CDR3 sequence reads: CASSGQGHNEQFF. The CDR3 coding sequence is TGTGCCAGTAGTGGACAGGGCCACAATGAGCAGTTCTTC.

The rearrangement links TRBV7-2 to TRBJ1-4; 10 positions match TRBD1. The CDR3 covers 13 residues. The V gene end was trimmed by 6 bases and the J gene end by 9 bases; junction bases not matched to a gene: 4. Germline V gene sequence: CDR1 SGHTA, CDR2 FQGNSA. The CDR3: CASRPGQGKKLFF. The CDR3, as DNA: TGTGCCAGCAGACCGGGACAGGGGAAAAAACTGTTTTTT.

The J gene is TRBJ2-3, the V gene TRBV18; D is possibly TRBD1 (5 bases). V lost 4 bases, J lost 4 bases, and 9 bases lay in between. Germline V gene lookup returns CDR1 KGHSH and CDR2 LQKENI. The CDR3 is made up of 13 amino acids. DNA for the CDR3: TGTGCCAGCTCACAGTCCAGGGCAGATACGCAGTATTTT. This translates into CASSQSRADTQYF.

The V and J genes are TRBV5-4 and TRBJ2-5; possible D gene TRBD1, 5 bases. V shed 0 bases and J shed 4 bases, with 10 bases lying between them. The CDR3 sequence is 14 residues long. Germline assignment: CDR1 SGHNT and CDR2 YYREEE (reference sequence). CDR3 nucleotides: TGTGCCAGCAGCTTGGCAGGGTCGGGAGAGACCCAGTACTTC. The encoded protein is CASSLAGSGETQYF.

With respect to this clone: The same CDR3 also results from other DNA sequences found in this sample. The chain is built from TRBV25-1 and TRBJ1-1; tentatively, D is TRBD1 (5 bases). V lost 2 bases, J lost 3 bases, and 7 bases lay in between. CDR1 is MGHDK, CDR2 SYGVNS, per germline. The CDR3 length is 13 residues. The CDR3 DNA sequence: TGTGCCAGCAGTGAACAGGGCCACACTGAAGCTTTCTTT. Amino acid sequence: CASSEQGHTEAFF.

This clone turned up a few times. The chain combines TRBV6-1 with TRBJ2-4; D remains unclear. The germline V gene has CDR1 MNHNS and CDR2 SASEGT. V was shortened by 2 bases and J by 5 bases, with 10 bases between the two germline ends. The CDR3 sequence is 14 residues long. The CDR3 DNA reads TGTGCCAGCAGTGAAACATGGCAGGAAAACATTCAGTACTTC. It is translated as CASSETWQENIQYF.